The 30 T cell receptor beta chains below all came from one sample that was sequenced in a study of Ad26.COV2.S vaccination and SARS-CoV-2 variants. TCRdb's table, derived via immunoSEQ multiplex PCR, lists solely in-frame clones and lacks some. This table has about 370,000 clones, 88% appearing once. Treatment: some 20 received Ad26.COV2.S at low or high dose, single or two shots; about 5 received placebo; per-sample allocation not given. The study sampled participants on day 63 after the first vaccine or placebo injection. The sample in question was peripheral blood, obtained in a trial of Ad26.COV2.S vaccine versus placebo. These receptor sequences come from a person aged 18-65 years who received the Ad26.COV2.S COVID-19 vaccine or a placebo.

This clone appeared once. The chain uses TRBV10-1 and TRBJ1-4; 11 nucleotides match TRBD1. Per germline, CDR1 WNHNN and CDR2 SYGVQD (reference sequence). CDR3 length equals 17 residues. Trimming cost V 5 bases and J 0 bases; bases outside gene matches: 5. The CDR3 loop reads CASSPDRGLATNEKLFF. The CDR3 region has the DNA TGCGCCAGCAGTCCGGACAGGGGGCTTGCAACTAATGAAAAACTGTTTTTT.

The V call is TRBV5-8, the J call TRBJ1-5; TRBD1 matches 7 bases. Trimming took 0 bases from V and 4 from J; bases not matched to a gene: 1. This CDR3 comprises 14 residues. Germline lookup yields CDR1 SGHTS and CDR2 YDEGEE. The CDR3 sequence: CASSLEQGNQPQHF. The CDR3 DNA follows: TGTGCCAGCAGCTTGGAACAGGGGAATCAGCCCCAGCATTTT.

This sequence joins TRBV5-4 and TRBJ2-3, with unresolved D. The germline CDR1 and CDR2 sequences are SGHNT and YYREEE (reference sequence). The V end lost 4 bases, the J end lost 4 bases, and 19 bases lay between the germline ends. The CDR3 covers 16 residues. This chain's CDR3 is CASSKLPIAHADTQYF. The CDR3 DNA reads TGTGCCAGCAGCAAGCTACCCATCGCACACGCAGATACGCAGTATTTT.

This clone has only one observation. This rearrangement joins TRBV27 to TRBJ1-5; D unresolved. CDR1 is MNHEY, CDR2 SMNVEV, per germline (reference sequence). This CDR3 has 15 residues. The V end was cut by 0 bases, the J end by 4 bases, with 10 bases between. In DNA form, the CDR3 reads TGTGCCAGCAGTTTATCTAGACCGCAGAATCAGCCCCAGCATTTT. This sequence encodes CASSLSRPQNQPQHF.

The chain links TRBV3-1 (or the pseudogene TRBV3-2) to TRBJ2-3, with D possibly called TRBD1 or TRBD2 (5 bases each). CDR1 is LGHDT, CDR2 YNNKEL, per germline (reference sequence). This CDR3 is built from 15 residues. The V end lost 4 bases, the J end lost 6 bases, and 17 bases lay between the germline ends. CDR3 nucleotides: TGTGCCAGCAGCCCCAGGGCGGGTCCGGAGGATACGCAGTATTTT. It yields the protein CASSPRAGPEDTQYF.

V and J are TRBV27 and TRBJ2-1; D remains ambiguous. Germline CDR1 is MNHEY and CDR2 is SMNVEV (reference sequence). The CDR3 sequence is 12 residues long. V lost 3 bases to trimming and J lost 7 bases, with 7 bases between them. In DNA, the CDR3 is TGTGCCAGCAGTTTCGGACCTAATGAGCAGTTCTTC. Amino acids: CASSFGPNEQFF.

The chain joins TRBV24-1 to TRBJ1-1; D is unresolved. The CDR3 extends over 12 amino acids. In germline, CDR1 is KGHDR, CDR2 SFDVKD. V was pared by 5 bases and J by 1 base, with 4 bases between. The CDR3 DNA reads as TGTGCCACCAGTGGGGCGAACACTGAAGCTTTCTTT. This codes for CATSGANTEAFF.

The rearrangement uses TRBV10-3 and TRBJ2-2; TRBD2 matches at 8 bases. The length of the CDR3 is 12 residues. Germline V gene data show CDR1 as ENHRY and CDR2 as SYGVKD. V lost 6 bases and J lost 9; bases outside the gene matches: 3. The CDR3 DNA is TGTGCCATCAGCGGGGGGGCCAGGGAGCTGTTTTTT. This codes for CAISGGARELFF.

V usage is TRBV11-3 and J usage is TRBJ2-5; 8 nucleotides match TRBD2. Trimming removed 10 bases from V and 4 bases from J; junction bases left unmatched: 23. Germline assignment: CDR1 SGHNT and CDR2 YENEEA. This CDR3 is built from 18 residues. The CDR3 spells CAISWGGGKKGGLETQYF. The CDR3 bases are TGTGCCATCTCGTGGGGCGGGGGGAAAAAGGGAGGTCTAGAGACCCAGTACTTC.

V and J are TRBV24-1 and TRBJ2-5; 11 bases are a match to TRBD1. Germline V gene lookup returns CDR1 KGHDR and CDR2 SFDVKD. This CDR3 is 15 amino acids long. With 4 bases clipped from V and 5 bases from J, the junction kept 5 bases outside the gene matches. The CDR3 sequence is CATSEGTGGRETQYF. For the CDR3, the DNA is TGTGCCACCAGTGAGGGGACAGGGGGACGGGAGACCCAGTACTTC.

V and J are TRBV7-2 and TRBJ1-2, with a possible D match to TRBD1 (5 bases). CDR1 and CDR2 (germline): SGHTA, FQGNSA. This CDR3 comprises 14 residues. Trimming removed 5 bases at V and 4 bases at J, with 14 bases between. CDR3 nucleotides: TGTGCCAGCAGCCCGGCGGGCGGGGCCTATGGCTACACCTTC. This gives the protein CASSPAGGAYGYTF.

The chain carries TRBV6-5 and TRBJ2-7; possibly TRBD1 for D (7 bases). Looked up from germline, CDR1 is MNHEY and CDR2 is SVGAGI. This CDR3 is 14 amino acids long. The germline V and J ends were trimmed by 5 bases and 1 base, with 12 bases remaining between them. CDR3 DNA sequence: TGTGCCAGCAGTAATGCAGGGGGGTCCTACGAGCAGTACTTC. Translation gives CASSNAGGSYEQYF.

This clone was picked up one time. The chain employs TRBV5-8 and TRBJ1-5; 7 bases map to TRBD1. The CDR3 runs to 16 residues. The trim removed 2 bases at V and 3 bases at J, leaving 8 bases unmatched. The germline V gene has CDR1 SGHTS and CDR2 YDEGEE. CDR3 bases: TGTGCCAGCAGCTTTTTGGAAGGGGGCATCAATCAGCCCCAGCATTTT. Its translation is CASSFLEGGINQPQHF.

This chain connects TRBV6-5 to TRBJ1-1; D remains ambiguous. Germline V gene data show CDR1 as MNHEY and CDR2 as SVGAGI. Trimming cost V 7 bases and J 1 base, with 13 bases left between them. The CDR3 runs 14 residues. In nucleotides, the CDR3 is TGTGCCAGCAACATGAGGTCAGAGAACACTGAAGCTTTCTTT. It codes for CASNMRSENTEAFF.

The V and J genes are TRBV2 and TRBJ1-1, with 10 bases matching TRBD1. V lost 7 bases, J lost 0 bases, and 5 bases stayed unmatched. CDR1 is SNHLY and CDR2 is FYNNEI in the germline V gene. The CDR3 runs 15 residues. CDR3 DNA: TGTGCCAGCAAGAAGGACAGGGGGATGAACACTGAAGCTTTCTTT. As protein: CASKKDRGMNTEAFF. The full variable domain, in which reference TRBV2 and TRBJ1-1 provide the parts outside the CDR3, is EPEVTQTPSHQVTQMGQEVILRCVPISNHLYFYWYRQILGQKVEFLVSFYNNEISEKSEIFDDQFSVERPDGSNFTLKIRSTKLEDSAMYFCASKKDRGMNTEAFFGQGTRLTVV.

The chain uses TRBV5-8 and TRBJ1-1, with no clear D. V dropped 0 bases and J dropped 6 bases, with 21 bases sitting between them. Germline V gives CDR1 SGHTS, CDR2 YDEGEE. The CDR3 consists of 17 residues. The CDR3: CASSLVTPGPQGAEAFF. For the CDR3, the DNA is TGTGCCAGCAGCTTGGTAACCCCCGGGCCCCAAGGCGCTGAAGCTTTCTTT. The entire variable domain, with the rest obtained from reference TRBV5-8 and TRBJ1-1, is as follows: EAGVTQSPTHLIKTRGQQATLRCSPISGHTSVYWYQQALGLGLQFLLWYDEGEERNRGNFPPRFSGRQFPNYSSELNVNALELEDSALYLCASSLVTPGPQGAEAFFGQGTRLTVV.

This clone occurred once. This rearrangement joins TRBV2 to TRBJ2-7, with 7 bases aligning to TRBD2. CDR3 length equals 12 residues. The V gene's germline CDR1 is SNHLY and CDR2 FYNNEI. Trimming cost V 6 bases and J 3 bases; bases outside gene matches: 2. The CDR3 DNA sequence: TGTGCCAGCAGGGGGGGGAACTACGAGCAGTACTTC. Amino acids: CASRGGNYEQYF.

This clone appeared a single time. The rearrangement joins TRBV27 to TRBJ2-7, with D perhaps matching TRBD1 (6 bases). The CDR3 is 14 residues long. The germline gives CDR1 MNHEY, CDR2 SMNVEV (reference sequence). V lost 1 base, J lost 2 bases, and 9 bases lay in between. The CDR3 DNA follows: TGTGCCAGCAGTTTATTTCAGGGGCCCTACGAGCAGTACTTC. This encodes CASSLFQGPYEQYF.

The V and J genes are TRBV7-6 and TRBJ2-2, with unresolved D. The CDR3 length is 12 residues. V shed 2 bases and J shed 7 bases, with 5 bases lying between them. The germline V gene has CDR1 SGHVS and CDR2 FNYEAQ. CDR3 region: CASSLFGGELFF. Here the CDR3 DNA reads TGTGCCAGCAGCTTATTCGGCGGGGAGCTGTTTTTT.

The gene calls are TRBV27 and TRBJ1-1, with D possibly matching TRBD1 (5 bases). Trimming left V 1 base short and J 5 bases short, with 14 bases between. CDR3 size: 15 residues. Germline values: CDR1 MNHEY, CDR2 SMNVEV (reference sequence). The CDR3 spells CASSLFRGERTEAFF. The CDR3 DNA reads TGTGCCAGCAGTTTATTTAGAGGGGAGCGGACTGAAGCTTTCTTT.

The chain links TRBV7-8 to TRBJ2-1; 12 bases agree with TRBD2. The CDR3 loop spans 15 amino acids. Trimming removed 5 bases from V and 8 bases from J; junction bases left unmatched: 7. Germline CDR1 is SGHVS and CDR2 is FQNEAQ. DNA for the CDR3: TGTGCCAGCAGCGCCTCACTAGCGGGGGGCGATGAGCAGTTCTTC. Residues: CASSASLAGGDEQFF.

The chain has TRBV6-6 and TRBJ1-2; the D gene is possibly TRBD1 (5 bases). Per germline, CDR1 MNHNY and CDR2 SVGAGI (reference sequence). This CDR3 is 13 amino acids long. Trimming pared 4 bases from V and 6 bases from J, leaving 12 bases between. The CDR3 coding sequence is TGTGCCAGCAGTTCCCGTATAGGGGATGGCTACACCTTC. This gives the protein CASSSRIGDGYTF.

J is TRBJ2-6 and V is TRBV30; TRBD2 might be the D (5 bases). The CDR3 is 15 residues long. CDR1 GTSNPN and CDR2 SVGIG come from the germline V gene (reference sequence). V shed 3 bases and J shed 2 bases, with 11 bases lying between them. CDR3 region: CAWSYGLAGANVLTF. The CDR3, as DNA: TGTGCCTGGAGCTATGGACTGGCTGGGGCCAACGTCCTGACTTTC.

The chain carries TRBV11-2 and TRBJ2-7; D ambiguous. This CDR3 contains 12 residues. V gave up 6 bases and J gave up 6 bases, with 12 bases separating them. Germline assignment: CDR1 SGHAT and CDR2 FQNNGV. The DNA of the CDR3 is TGTGCCAGCAGTCCCGATACCGGCGAGCAGTACTTC. This sequence encodes CASSPDTGEQYF.

The chain is built from TRBV19 and TRBJ1-6, with D possibly being TRBD1 (5 bases). The CDR3 runs to 13 residues. V was clipped by 7 bases and J by 11 bases, with 15 bases between them. CDR1 LNHDA and CDR2 SQIVND come from the germline V gene (reference sequence). The CDR3 region has the DNA TGTGCCAGTAAACAGGACACGAAGACACCCCTCCACTTT. It translates to CASKQDTKTPLHF.

A word on this clone: Other nucleotide sequences from this sample produce the same CDR3. This chain connects TRBV5-1 to TRBJ1-4, with D perhaps matching TRBD1 (6 bases). Trimming took 2 bases from V and 5 from J, leaving 10 bases between them. CDR3 length: 14 amino acids. CDR1 and CDR2 from the germline V gene are SGHRS and YFSETQ. CDR3: CASSLGQGNEKLFF. CDR3 nucleotides: TGCGCCAGCAGCTTAGGGCAGGGGAATGAAAAACTGTTTTTT.

This clone was seen once. V gene TRBV7-8 combines with J gene TRBJ2-2; 10 bases match TRBD1. V dropped 3 bases and J dropped 4; count of bases not matched to a gene: 2. CDR3 length: 15 amino acids. The germline V gene encodes CDR1 SGHVS and CDR2 FQNEAQ. The CDR3 DNA sequence: TGTGCCAGCAGCTTCCGGGACAGGGGCACCGGGGAGCTGTTTTTT. Protein product: CASSFRDRGTGELFF.

V and J are TRBV3-1 (or the pseudogene TRBV3-2) and TRBJ1-2; TRBD1 is a possible D gene (6 bases). Germline CDR1 and CDR2: LGHDT and YNNKEL (reference sequence). The V and J ends lost 1 base and 7 bases respectively, with 16 bases between them. This CDR3 comprises 15 residues. The CDR3 nucleotides read TGTGCCAGCAGCCAAGGTGCAGGGGAAGTCGGTGGCTACACCTTC. This encodes CASSQGAGEVGGYTF.

The chain joins TRBV19 to TRBJ1-2, with unresolved D. Germline-derived CDR1 and CDR2 are LNHDA and SQIVND (reference sequence). The CDR3 is 18 residues long. V dropped 5 bases and J dropped 1 base, with 23 bases sitting between them. The CDR3 DNA reads TGTGCCAGTAGTCTAACCCACCTCTCAGAGGATCTTAACTATGGCTACACCTTC. Protein sequence: CASSLTHLSEDLNYGYTF.

V usage is TRBV5-5 and J usage is TRBJ2-2, with unresolved D. This CDR3 contains 14 residues. CDR1 is SGHKS and CDR2 is YYEKEE in the germline V gene (reference sequence). With 1 base removed from V and 4 bases from J, the gap between germline ends came to 8 bases. The CDR3 bases are TGTGCCAGCAGCTTGAGCACTGGCACCGGGGAGCTGTTTTTT. Its translation: CASSLSTGTGELFF. Variable domain in full (rest from reference TRBV5-5 and TRBJ2-2): DAGVTQSPTHLIKTRGQQVTLRCSPISGHKSVSWYQQVLGQGPQFIFQYYEKEERGRGNFPDRFSARQFPNYSSELNVNALLLGDSALYLCASSLSTGTGELFFGEGSRLTVL.